This TCR beta chain was found in a study of cytomegalovirus exposure and HLA in healthy donors. Deletions cut 1 base from V and 0 bases from J, with 7 bases between. This CDR3 contains 15 residues. CDR1 is SSHAT, CDR2 FNYEAQ, per germline (reference sequence). This PCR relied on a set of 60 Vbeta primers and 13 Jbeta primers. Produced via immunoSEQ multiplex PCR; TCRdb's table is partial and in-frame only. The table shows 130,000 or so clones, with less than 80% occurring only once. Material for sequencing was PBMCs. The clonotype originates from a man over 45 in good health and CMV-seropositive. This chain links TRBV7-7 with TRBJ2-1, with D unresolved. The CDR3 DNA reads TGTGCCAGCAGCTTAGACGCTAGCTCCTACAATGAGCAGTTCTTC. This sequence encodes CASSLDASSYNEQFF. The whole variable domain, filled in from reference TRBV7-7 and TRBJ2-1, reads GAGVSQSPRYKVTKRGQDVTLRCDPISSHATLYWYQQALGQGPEFLTYFNYEAQPDKSGLPSDRFSAERPEGSISTLTIQRTEQRDSAMYRCASSLDASSYNEQFFGPGTRLTVL.